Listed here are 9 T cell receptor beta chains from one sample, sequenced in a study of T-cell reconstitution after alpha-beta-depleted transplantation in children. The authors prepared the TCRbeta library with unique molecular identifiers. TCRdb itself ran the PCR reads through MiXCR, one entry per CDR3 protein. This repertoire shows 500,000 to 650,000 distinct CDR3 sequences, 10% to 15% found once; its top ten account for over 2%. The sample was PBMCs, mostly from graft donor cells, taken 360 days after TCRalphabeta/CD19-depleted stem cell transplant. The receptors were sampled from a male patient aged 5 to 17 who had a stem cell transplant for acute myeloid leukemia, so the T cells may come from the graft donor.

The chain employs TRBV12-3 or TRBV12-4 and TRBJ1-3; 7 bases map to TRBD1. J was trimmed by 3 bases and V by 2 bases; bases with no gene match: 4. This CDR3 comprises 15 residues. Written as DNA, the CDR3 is TGTGCCAGCAGTTTATTCACAGGGGATGGAAACACCATATATTTT. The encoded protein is CASSLFTGDGNTIYF.

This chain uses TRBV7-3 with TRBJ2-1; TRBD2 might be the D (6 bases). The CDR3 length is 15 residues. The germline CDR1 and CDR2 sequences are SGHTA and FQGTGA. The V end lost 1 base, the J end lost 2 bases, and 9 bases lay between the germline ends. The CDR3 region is CASSLKGGAYNEQFF. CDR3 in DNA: TGTGCCAGCAGCTTAAAGGGCGGGGCCTACAATGAGCAGTTCTTC.

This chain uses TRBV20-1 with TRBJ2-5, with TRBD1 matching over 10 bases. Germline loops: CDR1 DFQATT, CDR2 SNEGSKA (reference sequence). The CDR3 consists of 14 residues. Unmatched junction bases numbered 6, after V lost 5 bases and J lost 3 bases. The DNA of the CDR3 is TGCAGTGCTCCCCCGACAGGGGGCGAAGAGACCCAGTACTTC. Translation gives CSAPPTGGEETQYF.

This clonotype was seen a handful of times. The CDR3 nucleotides are TGCAGTGCTGAGGGGGTTAATTCACCCCTCCACTTT. Translating it yields CSAEGVNSPLHF. The genes are TRBV20-1 and TRBJ1-6; the D gene is possibly TRBD1 (6 bases). This CDR3 has 12 amino acids. From germline, CDR1 is DFQATT and CDR2 SNEGSKA (reference sequence). The V and J ends lost 5 bases and 6 bases respectively, with 8 bases between them.

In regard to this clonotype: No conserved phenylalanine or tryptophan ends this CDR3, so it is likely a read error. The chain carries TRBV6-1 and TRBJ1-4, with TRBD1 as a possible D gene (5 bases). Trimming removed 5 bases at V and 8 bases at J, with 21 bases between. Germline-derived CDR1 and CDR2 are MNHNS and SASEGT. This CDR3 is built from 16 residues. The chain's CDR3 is CASSPSSQGAGEKLFS. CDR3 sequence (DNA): TGTGCCAGCAGTCCCTCCTCGCAAGGGGCTGGGGAAAAACTGTTTTCT.

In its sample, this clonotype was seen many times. CDR3 DNA: TGTGCCAGCTACTACAGGGCTCAAGAGACCCAGTACTTC. Its translation is CASYYRAQETQYF. The chain uses TRBV28 and TRBJ2-5, with TRBD1 as a possible D gene (6 bases). V was clipped by 8 bases and J by 2 bases, with 12 bases between them. Germline CDR1 and CDR2: MDHEN and SYDVKM. The CDR3 is 13 residues long.

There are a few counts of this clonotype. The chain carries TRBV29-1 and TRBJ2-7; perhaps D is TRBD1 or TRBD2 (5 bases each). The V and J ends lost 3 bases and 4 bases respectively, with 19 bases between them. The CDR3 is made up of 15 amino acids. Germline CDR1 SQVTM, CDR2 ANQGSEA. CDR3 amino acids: CSVEERMGREYEQYF. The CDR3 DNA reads TGCAGCGTTGAGGAGAGGATGGGCAGGGAGTACGAGCAGTACTTC.

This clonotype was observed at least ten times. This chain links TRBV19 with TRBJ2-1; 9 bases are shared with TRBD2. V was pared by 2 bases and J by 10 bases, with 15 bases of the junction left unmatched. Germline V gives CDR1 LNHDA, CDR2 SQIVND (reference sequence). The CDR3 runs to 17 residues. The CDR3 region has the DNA TGTGCCAGTAGTATAAAGGTTACGGGGACTAGCTTTAGAGAGCAGTTCTTC. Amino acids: CASSIKVTGTSFREQFF.

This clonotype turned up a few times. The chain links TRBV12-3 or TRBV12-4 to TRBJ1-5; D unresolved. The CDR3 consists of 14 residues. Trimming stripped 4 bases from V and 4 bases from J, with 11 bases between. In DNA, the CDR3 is TGTGCCAGCAGTTCCCCTACCCGAAATCAGCCCCAGCATTTT. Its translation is CASSSPTRNQPQHF.